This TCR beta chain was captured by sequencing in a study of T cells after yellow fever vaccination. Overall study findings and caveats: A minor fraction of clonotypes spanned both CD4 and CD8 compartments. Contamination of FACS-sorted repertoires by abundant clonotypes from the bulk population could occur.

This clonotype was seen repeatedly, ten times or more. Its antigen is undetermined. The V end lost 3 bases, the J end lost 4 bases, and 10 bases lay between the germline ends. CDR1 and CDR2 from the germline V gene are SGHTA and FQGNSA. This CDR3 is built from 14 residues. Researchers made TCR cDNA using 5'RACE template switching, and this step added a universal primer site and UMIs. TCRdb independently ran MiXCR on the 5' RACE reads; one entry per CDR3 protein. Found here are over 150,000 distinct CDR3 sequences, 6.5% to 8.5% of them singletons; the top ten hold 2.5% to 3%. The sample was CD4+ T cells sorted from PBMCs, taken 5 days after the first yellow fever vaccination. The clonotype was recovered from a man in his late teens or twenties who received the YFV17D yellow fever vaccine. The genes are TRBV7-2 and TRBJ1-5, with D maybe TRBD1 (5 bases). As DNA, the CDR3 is TGTGCCAGCAGCTTCGCGACAGAAAATCAGCCCCAGCATTTT. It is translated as CASSFATENQPQHF.